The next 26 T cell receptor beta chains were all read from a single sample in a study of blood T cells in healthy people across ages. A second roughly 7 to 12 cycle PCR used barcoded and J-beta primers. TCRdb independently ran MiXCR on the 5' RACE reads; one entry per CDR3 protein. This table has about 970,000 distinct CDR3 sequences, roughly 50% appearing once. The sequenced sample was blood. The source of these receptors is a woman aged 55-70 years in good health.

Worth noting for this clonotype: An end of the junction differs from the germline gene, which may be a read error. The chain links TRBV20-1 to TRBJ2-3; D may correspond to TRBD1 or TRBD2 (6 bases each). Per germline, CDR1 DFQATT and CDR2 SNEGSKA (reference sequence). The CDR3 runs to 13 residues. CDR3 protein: CSAGGASTDTRYF. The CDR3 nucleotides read TGCAGTGCGGGGGGCGCTAGCACAGATACGCGGTATTTT.

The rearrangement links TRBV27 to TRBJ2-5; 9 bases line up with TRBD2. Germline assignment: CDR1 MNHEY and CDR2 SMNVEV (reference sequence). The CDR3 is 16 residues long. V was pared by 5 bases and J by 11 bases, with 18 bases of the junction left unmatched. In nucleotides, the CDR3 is TGTGCCAGCAGTCCCTATGGGGGCGGGAGGGTCAATGAGCAGTACTTC. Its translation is CASSPYGGGRVNEQYF.

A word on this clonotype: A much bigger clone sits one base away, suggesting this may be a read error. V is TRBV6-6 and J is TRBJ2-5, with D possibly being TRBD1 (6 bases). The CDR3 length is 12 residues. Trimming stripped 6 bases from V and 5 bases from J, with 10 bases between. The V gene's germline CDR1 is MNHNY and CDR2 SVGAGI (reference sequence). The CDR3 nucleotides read TGTGCCAGCAGGTGGGGGCGGGAGACCCAGTACTTC. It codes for CASRWGRETQYF.

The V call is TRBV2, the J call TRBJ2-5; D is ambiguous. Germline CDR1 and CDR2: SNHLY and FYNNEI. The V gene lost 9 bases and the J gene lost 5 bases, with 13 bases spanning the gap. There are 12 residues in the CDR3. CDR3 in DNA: TGTGCCAGTGGCTTCCACCGGGAGACCCAGTACTTC. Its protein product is CASGFHRETQYF.

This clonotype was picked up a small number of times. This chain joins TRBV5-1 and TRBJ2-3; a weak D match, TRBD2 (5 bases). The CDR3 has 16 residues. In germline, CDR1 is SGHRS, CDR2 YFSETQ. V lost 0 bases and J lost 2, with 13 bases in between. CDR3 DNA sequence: TGCGCCAGCAGCTTGGGGCCCCTCGGGGACACAGATACGCAGTATTTT. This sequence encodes CASSLGPLGDTDTQYF.

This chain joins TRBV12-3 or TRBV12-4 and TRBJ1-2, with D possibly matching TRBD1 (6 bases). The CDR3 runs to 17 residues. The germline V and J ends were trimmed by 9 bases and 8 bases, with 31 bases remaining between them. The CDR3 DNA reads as TGTGCCAGTAGCCCCACAACAGGGTATTGGGGGGTACAAGGCTACACCTTC. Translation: CASSPTTGYWGVQGYTF.

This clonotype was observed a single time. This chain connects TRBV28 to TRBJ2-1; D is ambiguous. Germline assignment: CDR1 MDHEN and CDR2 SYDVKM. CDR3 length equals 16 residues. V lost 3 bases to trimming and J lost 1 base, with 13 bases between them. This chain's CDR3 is CASSFTRTGSYNEQFF. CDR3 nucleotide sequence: TGTGCCAGCAGTTTTACCCGTACTGGGTCCTACAATGAGCAGTTCTTC.

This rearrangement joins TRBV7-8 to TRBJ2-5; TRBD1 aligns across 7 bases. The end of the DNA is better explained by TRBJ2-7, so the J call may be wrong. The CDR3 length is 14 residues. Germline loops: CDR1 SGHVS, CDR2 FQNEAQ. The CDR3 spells CASSLAEQGYEQYF. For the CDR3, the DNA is TGTGCCAGCAGCTTAGCGGAACAGGGGTACGAGCAGTACTTC.

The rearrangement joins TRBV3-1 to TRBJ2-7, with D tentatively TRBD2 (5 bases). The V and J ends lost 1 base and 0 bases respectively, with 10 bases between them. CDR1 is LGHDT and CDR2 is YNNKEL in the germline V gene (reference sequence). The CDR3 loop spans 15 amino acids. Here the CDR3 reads CASSQVASSSYEQYF. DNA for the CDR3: TGTGCCAGCAGCCAAGTAGCGTCGAGCTCCTACGAGCAGTACTTC.

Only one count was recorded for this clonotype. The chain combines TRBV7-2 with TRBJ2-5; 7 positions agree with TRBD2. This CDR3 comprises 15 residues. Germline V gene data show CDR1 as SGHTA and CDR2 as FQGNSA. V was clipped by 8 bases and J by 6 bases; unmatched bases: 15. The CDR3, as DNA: TGTGCCAGCCGGAGAGGGGTGGCGGGAGAAAAGACCCAGTACTTC. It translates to CASRRGVAGEKTQYF.

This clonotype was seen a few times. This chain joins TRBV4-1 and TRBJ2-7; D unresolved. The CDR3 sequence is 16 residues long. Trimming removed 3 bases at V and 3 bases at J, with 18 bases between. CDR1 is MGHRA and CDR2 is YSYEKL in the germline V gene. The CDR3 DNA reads TGCGCCAGCAGCCAGCCCGGAGCCCCTGAGGACTACGAGCAGTACTTC. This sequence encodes CASSQPGAPEDYEQYF.

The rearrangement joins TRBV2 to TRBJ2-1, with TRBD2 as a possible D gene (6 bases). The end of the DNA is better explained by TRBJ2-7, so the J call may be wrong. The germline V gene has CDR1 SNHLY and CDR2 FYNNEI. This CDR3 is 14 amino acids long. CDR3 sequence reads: CASSPLAPEYEQYF. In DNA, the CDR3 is TGTGCCAGCAGTCCACTAGCTCCAGAGTACGAGCAGTACTTC.

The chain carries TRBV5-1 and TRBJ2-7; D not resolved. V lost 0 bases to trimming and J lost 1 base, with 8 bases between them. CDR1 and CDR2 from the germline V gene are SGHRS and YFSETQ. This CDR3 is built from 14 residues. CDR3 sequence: CASSLAVPSYEQYF. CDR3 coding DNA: TGCGCCAGCAGCTTGGCGGTACCGTCCTACGAGCAGTACTTC.

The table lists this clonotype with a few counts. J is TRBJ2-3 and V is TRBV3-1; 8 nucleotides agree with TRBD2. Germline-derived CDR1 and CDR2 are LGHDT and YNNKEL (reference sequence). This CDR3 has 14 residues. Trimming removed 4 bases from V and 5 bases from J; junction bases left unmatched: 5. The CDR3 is CASSLSGRVDTQYF. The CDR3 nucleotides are TGTGCCAGCAGCCTAAGCGGGAGAGTAGATACGCAGTATTTT.

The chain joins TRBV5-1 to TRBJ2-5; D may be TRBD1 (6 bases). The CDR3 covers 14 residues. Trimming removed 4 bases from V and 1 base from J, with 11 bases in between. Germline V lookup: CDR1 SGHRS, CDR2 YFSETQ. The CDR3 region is CASSAGTPQETQYF. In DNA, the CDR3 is TGCGCCAGCAGCGCTGGGACACCCCAAGAGACCCAGTACTTC. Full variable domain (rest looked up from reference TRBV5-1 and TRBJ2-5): KAGVTQTPRYLIKTRGQQVTLSCSPISGHRSVSWYQQTPGQGLQFLFEYFSETQRNKGNFPGRFSGRQFSNSRSEMNVSTLELGDSALYLCASSAGTPQETQYFGPGTRLLVL.

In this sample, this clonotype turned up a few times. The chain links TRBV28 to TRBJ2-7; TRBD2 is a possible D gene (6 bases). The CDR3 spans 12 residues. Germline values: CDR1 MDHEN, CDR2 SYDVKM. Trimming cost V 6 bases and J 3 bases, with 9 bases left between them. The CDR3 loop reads CASRSSDYEQYF. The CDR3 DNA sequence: TGTGCCAGCAGATCTAGCGACTACGAGCAGTACTTC.

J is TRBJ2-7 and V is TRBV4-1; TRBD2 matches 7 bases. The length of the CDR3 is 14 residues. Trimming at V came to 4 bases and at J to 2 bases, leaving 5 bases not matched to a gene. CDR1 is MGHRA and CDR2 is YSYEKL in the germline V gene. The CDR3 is CASSPTGRPYEQYF. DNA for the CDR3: TGCGCCAGCAGCCCGACCGGGAGGCCCTACGAGCAGTACTTC.

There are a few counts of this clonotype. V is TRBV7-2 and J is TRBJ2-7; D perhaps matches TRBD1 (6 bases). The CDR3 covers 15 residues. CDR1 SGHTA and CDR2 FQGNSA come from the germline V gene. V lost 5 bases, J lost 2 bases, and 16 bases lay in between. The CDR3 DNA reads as TGTGCCAGCAGCCCAGAGACAGGCCGGACCTACGAGCAGTACTTC. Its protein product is CASSPETGRTYEQYF.

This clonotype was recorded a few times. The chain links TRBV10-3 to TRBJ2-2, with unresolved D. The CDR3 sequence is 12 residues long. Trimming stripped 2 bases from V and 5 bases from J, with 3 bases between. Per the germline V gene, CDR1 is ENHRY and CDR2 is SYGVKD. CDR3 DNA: TGTGCCATCAGTGAGGGGACCGGGGAGCTGTTTTTT. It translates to CAISEGTGELFF.

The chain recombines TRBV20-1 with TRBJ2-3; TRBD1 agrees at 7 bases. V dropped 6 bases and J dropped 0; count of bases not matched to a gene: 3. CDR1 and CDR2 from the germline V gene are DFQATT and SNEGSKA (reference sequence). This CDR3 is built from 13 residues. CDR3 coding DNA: TGCAGTGCCTTGACAGGGAGCACAGATACGCAGTATTTT. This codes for CSALTGSTDTQYF.

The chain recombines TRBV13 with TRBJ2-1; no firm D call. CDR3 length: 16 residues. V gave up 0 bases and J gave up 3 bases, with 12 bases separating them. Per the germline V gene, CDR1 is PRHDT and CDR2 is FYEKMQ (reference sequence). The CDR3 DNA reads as TGTGCCAGCAGCTTAGGCTCCCAATTAGGCTACAATGAGCAGTTCTTC. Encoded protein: CASSLGSQLGYNEQFF.

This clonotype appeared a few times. The CDR3, as DNA: TGCAGTGCTAGAGGAACTAGCGGCTCAACCTACGAGCAGTACTTC. Protein: CSARGTSGSTYEQYF. The chain combines TRBV20-1 with TRBJ2-7; 8 nucleotides match TRBD2. The CDR3 consists of 15 residues. V lost 1 base to trimming and J lost 2 bases; unmatched junction nucleotides: 7. Germline V CDR1 and CDR2: DFQATT, SNEGSKA (reference sequence).

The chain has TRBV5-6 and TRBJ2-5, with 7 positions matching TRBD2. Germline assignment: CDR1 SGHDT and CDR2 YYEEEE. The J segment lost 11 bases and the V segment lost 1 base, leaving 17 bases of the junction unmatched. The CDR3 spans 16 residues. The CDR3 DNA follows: TGTGCCAGCAGCTTGAGTCCCTTCCCGGGAGGAAATGAGCAGTACTTC. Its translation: CASSLSPFPGGNEQYF.

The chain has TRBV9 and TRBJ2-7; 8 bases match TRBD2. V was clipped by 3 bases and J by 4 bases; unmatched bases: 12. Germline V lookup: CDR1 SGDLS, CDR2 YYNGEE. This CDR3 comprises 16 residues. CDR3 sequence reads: CASSAGGSENLYEQYF. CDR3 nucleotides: TGTGCCAGCAGCGCGGGGGGGTCTGAGAATCTATACGAGCAGTACTTC.

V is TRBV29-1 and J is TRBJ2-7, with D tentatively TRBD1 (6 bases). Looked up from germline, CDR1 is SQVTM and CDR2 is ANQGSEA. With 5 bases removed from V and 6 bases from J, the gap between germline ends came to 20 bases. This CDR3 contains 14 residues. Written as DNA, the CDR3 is TGCAGCGTTCGGCCGGGACAAGGGATTTCCGAGCAGTACTTC. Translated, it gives CSVRPGQGISEQYF.

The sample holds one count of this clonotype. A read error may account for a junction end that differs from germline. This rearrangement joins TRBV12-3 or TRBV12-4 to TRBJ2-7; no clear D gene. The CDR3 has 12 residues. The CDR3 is CPSSLGRREQYF. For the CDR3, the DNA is TGTCCCAGCAGTCTGGGCCGAAGGGAGCAGTACTTC.